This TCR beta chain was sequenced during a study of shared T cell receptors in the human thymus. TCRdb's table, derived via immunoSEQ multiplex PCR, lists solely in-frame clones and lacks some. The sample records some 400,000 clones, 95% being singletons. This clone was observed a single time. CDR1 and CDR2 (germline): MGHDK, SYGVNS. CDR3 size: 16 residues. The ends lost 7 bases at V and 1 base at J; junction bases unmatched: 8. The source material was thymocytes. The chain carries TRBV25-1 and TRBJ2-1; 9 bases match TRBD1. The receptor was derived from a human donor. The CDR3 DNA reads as TGTGCCAGCACCCACCCTGGGACAGGGTCCTACAATGAGCAGTTCTTC. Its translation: CASTHPGTGSYNEQFF.